Shown below are 32 T cell receptor beta chains from a single sample sequenced in a study of CD8+ T cells in alopecia areata. Treatment specified: oral pan-JAK inhibitor, 5-10 mg twice daily. Following RNA extraction, reverse transcription yielded cDNA that acted as the sequencing template. Assay: immunoSEQ multiplex PCR; the TCRdb copy retains only in-frame clones and omits some. The data show fewer than 200,000 clones, around 59% seen once. The sample here was CD4+ T cells sorted from blood, taken at week 24, from a patient treated with tofacitinib. All receptors derive from a human donor with alopecia areata.

The chain joins TRBV7-6 to TRBJ2-5; tentative D call: TRBD2 (5 bases). V lost 3 bases, J lost 7 bases, and 9 bases lay in between. The germline V gene encodes CDR1 SGHVS and CDR2 FNYEAQ. This CDR3 has 12 amino acids. Here the CDR3 DNA reads TGTGCCAGCAGCTTGGCCGAGGGGACCCAGTACTTC. This sequence encodes CASSLAEGTQYF.

This clone was found a few times. CDR3 DNA sequence: TGTGCCGGATCACTAGGCGCCGAGCAGTACTTC. Its translation: CAGSLGAEQYF. J is TRBJ2-7 and V is TRBV30; weak D call: TRBD2 (5 bases). This CDR3 comprises 11 residues. Germline V CDR1 and CDR2: GTSNPN, SVGIG (reference sequence). Trimming took 8 bases from V and 6 from J, leaving 14 bases between them.

The V call is TRBV23-1, the J call TRBJ2-7; D not resolved. TRBV23-1 is an ORF for which the function is uncertain. The CDR3 spans 11 residues. V gave up 4 bases and J gave up 6 bases, with 7 bases separating them. CDR3 in DNA: TGCGCCAGCAGTCTTCTGAGCGAGCAGTACTTC. This sequence encodes CASSLLSEQYF.

The rearrangement links TRBV4-2 to TRBJ2-3; D is ambiguous. Germline loops: CDR1 LGHNA, CDR2 YNFKEQ. V shed 4 bases and J shed 0 bases, with 5 bases lying between them. The CDR3 extends over 13 amino acids. CDR3 sequence (DNA): TGTGCCAGCAGCCGTCAAAGCACAGATACGCAGTATTTT. The encoded protein is CASSRQSTDTQYF.

The chain combines TRBV7-6 with TRBJ1-1; the D gene is possibly TRBD1 (6 bases). The V end was cut by 4 bases, the J end by 7 bases, with 13 bases between. Germline CDR1 and CDR2: SGHVS and FNYEAQ. The CDR3 length is 13 residues. DNA for the CDR3: TGTGCCAGCAGCTCGGTGGTGACAGGTGAAGCTTTCTTT. The encoded protein is CASSSVVTGEAFF. Drawing the rest from reference TRBV7-6 and TRBJ1-1, the complete variable domain is GAGVSQSPRYKVTKRGQDVALRCDPISGHVSLYWYRQALGQGPEFLTYFNYEAQQDKSGLPNDRFSAERPEGSISTLTIQRTEQRDSAMYRCASSSVVTGEAFFGQGTRLTVV.

This clone was detected only a few times. The chain couples TRBV6-1 to TRBJ2-7; D ambiguous. Trimming removed 3 bases at V and 3 bases at J, with 9 bases between. The CDR3 is made up of 13 amino acids. Germline loops: CDR1 MNHNS, CDR2 SASEGT. The CDR3 bases are TGTGCCAGCAGTGACCGCTTTGGCTACGAGCAGTACTTC. Translated, it gives CASSDRFGYEQYF.

The chain links TRBV7-8 to TRBJ1-2; D ambiguous. V was cut by 2 bases and J by 4 bases, with 14 bases left in between. Germline V gene lookup returns CDR1 SGHVS and CDR2 FQNEAQ. CDR3 length equals 15 residues. Written as DNA, the CDR3 is TGTGCCAGCAGCTTATCTGGGGTTGGAAGCTATGGCTACACCTTC. Translation gives CASSLSGVGSYGYTF.

The V gene is TRBV2, the J gene TRBJ2-7; either TRBD1 or TRBD2 may supply D (5 bases each). The ends were cut back, 0 bases at V and 2 bases at J, with 8 bases in the middle. The CDR3 runs to 14 residues. Germline-derived CDR1 and CDR2 are SNHLY and FYNNEI. In nucleotides, the CDR3 is TGTGCCAGCAGTGAAGCCCCGGGACCCTACGAGCAGTACTTC. Its protein is CASSEAPGPYEQYF.

The chain joins TRBV6-6 to TRBJ2-5, with 8 bases aligning to TRBD1. The junction had 8 bases not matched to a gene; V was cut back by 6 bases and J by 5 bases. The CDR3 sequence is 14 residues long. The germline CDR1 and CDR2 sequences are MNHNY and SVGAGI (reference sequence). CDR3 nucleotide sequence: TGTGCCAGCAGAGGGACAGGAGGAGGGGAGACCCAGTACTTC. Translating it yields CASRGTGGGETQYF.

The chain has TRBV28 and TRBJ2-7; unclear D gene. V dropped 6 bases and J dropped 6 bases, with 9 bases sitting between them. CDR1 is MDHEN, CDR2 SYDVKM, per germline. This CDR3 contains 11 residues. CDR3 DNA: TGTGCCAGCAGCCTTCTTGGCGAGCAGTACTTC. Its protein is CASSLLGEQYF.

The rearrangement uses TRBV14 and TRBJ1-2; D uncertain. Germline CDR1 is SGHDN and CDR2 is FVKESK. CDR3 length equals 15 residues. V was shortened by 2 bases and J by 6 bases, with 16 bases between the two germline ends. The CDR3 protein is CASSQPDGPRDGYTF. CDR3 nucleotides: TGTGCCAGCAGCCAACCGGACGGGCCTAGAGATGGCTACACCTTC.

The chain recombines TRBV27 with TRBJ2-7, with 8 positions matching TRBD1. The CDR3 totals 14 residues. After removal of 8 bases from V and 1 base from J, the junction contained 7 bases not matched to a gene. Germline V lookup: CDR1 MNHEY, CDR2 SMNVEV (reference sequence). CDR3 amino acids: CASGFRGPSYEQYF. CDR3 sequence (DNA): TGTGCCAGCGGGTTCAGGGGGCCGTCCTACGAGCAGTACTTC.

V gene TRBV27 combines with J gene TRBJ1-4; 9 nucleotides align to TRBD1. Germline V gene lookup returns CDR1 MNHEY and CDR2 SMNVEV (reference sequence). V lost 5 bases and J lost 8; bases outside the gene matches: 6. The CDR3 runs to 14 residues. DNA for the CDR3: TGTGCCAGCAGTCCGGGGACAGGGCGAGAAAAACTGTTTTTT. Translating it yields CASSPGTGREKLFF.

The V call is TRBV2, the J call TRBJ2-7, with a possible D match to TRBD1 (6 bases). CDR1 and CDR2 (germline): SNHLY, FYNNEI. This CDR3 is 11 amino acids long. V was shortened by 10 bases and J by 5 bases, with 12 bases between the two germline ends. The CDR3 loop reads CATGRDNEQYF. In DNA, the CDR3 is TGTGCCACGGGCAGGGACAACGAGCAGTACTTC.

The J gene is TRBJ1-2, the V gene TRBV19, with a possible D match to TRBD1 (6 bases). The CDR3 has 13 amino acids. The germline gives CDR1 LNHDA, CDR2 SQIVND (reference sequence). V was trimmed by 10 bases and J by 7 bases, leaving 19 bases between them. The CDR3 region has the DNA TGTGCCACCTTAGCCAGGGGTCCGTCTGGCTACACCTTC. Amino acid sequence: CATLARGPSGYTF.

V and J are TRBV2 and TRBJ2-3, with TRBD2 identical over 10 bases. The CDR3 is 15 amino acids. The junction had 7 bases not matched to a gene; V was cut back by 6 bases and J by 4 bases. Germline assignment: CDR1 SNHLY and CDR2 FYNNEI. CDR3 residues: CASRPRTSGSDTQYF. In DNA form, the CDR3 reads TGTGCCAGCAGGCCCAGGACTAGCGGATCAGATACGCAGTATTTT.

The V gene is TRBV7-9, the J gene TRBJ1-4; no firm D call. Germline loops: CDR1 SEHNR, CDR2 FQNEAQ (reference sequence). CDR3 length: 15 amino acids. The germline V and J ends were trimmed by 1 base and 7 bases, with 13 bases remaining between them. The DNA of the CDR3 is TGTGCCAGCAGCTTAGGGACGGTTTTTGGTGAAAAACTGTTTTTT. Translation: CASSLGTVFGEKLFF. Full variable domain (remainder filled in from reference TRBV7-9 and TRBJ1-4): DTGVSQNPRHKITKRGQNVTFRCDPISEHNRLYWYRQTLGQGPEFLTYFQNEAQLEKSRLLSDRFSAERPKGSFSTLEIQRTEQGDSAMYLCASSLGTVFGEKLFFGSGTQLSVL.

This chain uses TRBV7-2 with TRBJ2-3; possible D gene TRBD2, 6 bases. Between the trimmed V and J ends, which lost 1 base and 1 base, there was a span of 12 bases. This CDR3 is built from 16 residues. CDR1 is SGHTA and CDR2 is FQGNSA in the germline V gene. The CDR3 loop reads CASSLVRGWGTDTQYF. The CDR3 bases are TGTGCCAGCAGCTTAGTACGGGGGTGGGGCACAGATACGCAGTATTTT. The full variable domain, rest sourced from reference TRBV7-2 and TRBJ2-3, is GAGVSQSPSNKVTEKGKDVELRCDPISGHTALYWYRQSLGQGLEFLIYFQGNSAPDKSGLPSDRFSAERTGGSVSTLTIQRTQQEDSAVYLCASSLVRGWGTDTQYFGPGTRLTVL.

The chain uses TRBV30 and TRBJ1-2; D is ambiguous. The CDR3 is 13 amino acids. Per germline, CDR1 GTSNPN and CDR2 SVGIG (reference sequence). V lost 3 bases and J lost 2, with 10 bases in between. CDR3 DNA sequence: TGTGCCTGGAGCCCTAACTGGAACTATGGCTACACCTTC. As protein: CAWSPNWNYGYTF.

The chain is built from TRBV29-1 and TRBJ2-7; D unresolved. CDR3 length: 14 residues. The ends were cut back, 3 bases at V and 2 bases at J, with 14 bases in the middle. Germline CDR1 and CDR2: SQVTM and ANQGSEA. The DNA for the CDR3 is TGCAGCGTTGATAATCGACCGACAACCTACGAGCAGTACTTC. Amino acids: CSVDNRPTTYEQYF.

This clone has only a few counts. The rearrangement links TRBV27 to TRBJ2-7; the D call may be TRBD1 or TRBD2 (6 bases each). The CDR3 contains 14 residues. Per germline, CDR1 MNHEY and CDR2 SMNVEV (reference sequence). Trimming removed 6 bases from V and 2 bases from J, with 14 bases in between. Here the CDR3 reads CASRGGHGTYEQYF. CDR3 bases: TGTGCCAGCAGGGGGGGACACGGCACCTACGAGCAGTACTTC.

The V call is TRBV5-1, the J call TRBJ2-7; the match to TRBD2 covers 7 bases. The germline V gene has CDR1 SGHRS and CDR2 YFSETQ. The CDR3 consists of 15 residues. V trimming: 3 bases; J trimming: 0 bases; junction bases outside the gene matches: 6. CDR3 in amino acids: CASSSPGGISYEQYF. For the CDR3, the DNA is TGCGCCAGCAGCTCACCCGGGGGGATCTCCTACGAGCAGTACTTC.

The chain joins TRBV29-1 to TRBJ2-1; no definite D call. The CDR3 has 12 amino acids. The germline V gene has CDR1 SQVTM and CDR2 ANQGSEA. Trimming removed 7 bases from V and 6 bases from J, with 13 bases in between. DNA for the CDR3: TGCAGCGCCGGCCAAAAGGGCAATGAGCAGTTCTTC. This codes for CSAGQKGNEQFF.

The V gene is TRBV30, the J gene TRBJ1-1, with D perhaps matching TRBD1 (5 bases). This CDR3 is built from 13 residues. Per germline, CDR1 GTSNPN and CDR2 SVGIG (reference sequence). Trimming cost V 0 bases and J 5 bases, with 10 bases left between them. The CDR3 nucleotides are TGTGCCTGGAGTGTTGCAGGGTATACTGAAGCTTTCTTT. Encoded protein: CAWSVAGYTEAFF.

This clone was picked up many times. The chain employs TRBV5-1 and TRBJ1-4, with D maybe TRBD1 (6 bases). This CDR3 has 14 residues. Germline V gene data show CDR1 as SGHRS and CDR2 as YFSETQ. V lost 2 bases, J lost 4 bases, and 9 bases lay in between. In DNA, the CDR3 is TGCGCCAGCAGCTTCCAGGGGATTAATGAAAAACTGTTTTTT. The encoded protein is CASSFQGINEKLFF.

The chain has TRBV15 and TRBJ1-5; TRBD1 is a possible D gene (5 bases). Germline values: CDR1 LNHNV, CDR2 YYDKDF (reference sequence). CDR3 length: 13 residues. V was pared by 11 bases and J by 7 bases, with 18 bases between. The chain's CDR3 is CALEGGRGQPQHF. CDR3 nucleotides: TGTGCCCTTGAGGGAGGGCGGGGGCAGCCCCAGCATTTT.

The rearrangement links TRBV29-1 to TRBJ1-2; no definite D call. Germline values: CDR1 SQVTM, CDR2 ANQGSEA. The CDR3 spans 9 residues. Trimming took off 8 bases at V and 3 bases at J, with 4 bases between the two ends. In DNA form, the CDR3 reads TGCAGCTTCGACTATGGCTACACCTTC. This codes for CSFDYGYTF.

The chain joins TRBV29-1 to TRBJ1-1; D unclear. The V end was cut by 8 bases, the J end by 5 bases, with 18 bases between. Germline V gene lookup returns CDR1 SQVTM and CDR2 ANQGSEA. The CDR3 loop spans 13 amino acids. The DNA of the CDR3 is TGCAGCACCCGGACTGGCGGGGATACTGAAGCTTTCTTT. This translates into CSTRTGGDTEAFF.

The genes are TRBV10-3 and TRBJ1-5; D call uncertain. The CDR3 runs 15 residues. Germline lookup yields CDR1 ENHRY and CDR2 SYGVKD. Trimming shortened V by 6 bases and J by 0 bases, and 12 bases separated the two germline ends. In DNA, the CDR3 is TGTGCCATCAGGGCCCGCCGGGATAGCAATCAGCCCCAGCATTTT. As protein: CAIRARRDSNQPQHF.

The chain links TRBV20-1 to TRBJ1-2; the D is unclear. Trimming stripped 5 bases from V and 6 bases from J, with 4 bases between. The CDR3 spans 9 residues. Germline V gives CDR1 DFQATT, CDR2 SNEGSKA (reference sequence). The CDR3 DNA is TGCAGTGCTTCCAATGGCTACACCTTC. This gives the protein CSASNGYTF.

V and J are TRBV30 and TRBJ2-7, with 9 positions matching TRBD1. CDR1 is GTSNPN and CDR2 is SVGIG in the germline V gene (reference sequence). The CDR3 consists of 12 residues. V dropped 8 bases and J dropped 4; count of bases not matched to a gene: 6. The CDR3 loop is CAGTGGTYEQYF. The CDR3 region has the DNA TGTGCCGGAACAGGGGGCACATACGAGCAGTACTTC.

The CDR3 bases are TGTGCCAGCAGCTCACAGAGCACAGATACGCAGTATTTT. Protein: CASSSQSTDTQYF. The chain recombines TRBV5-6 with TRBJ2-3; no clear D. Trimming removed 3 bases at V and 0 bases at J, with 5 bases between. Per germline, CDR1 SGHDT and CDR2 YYEEEE. There are 13 residues in the CDR3. The complete variable domain, with remaining parts taken from reference TRBV5-6 and TRBJ2-3, reads DAGVTQSPTHLIKTRGQQVTLRCSPKSGHDTVSWYQQALGQGPQFIFQYYEEEERQRGNFPDRFSGHQFPNYSSELNVNALLLGDSALYLCASSSQSTDTQYFGPGTRLTVL.